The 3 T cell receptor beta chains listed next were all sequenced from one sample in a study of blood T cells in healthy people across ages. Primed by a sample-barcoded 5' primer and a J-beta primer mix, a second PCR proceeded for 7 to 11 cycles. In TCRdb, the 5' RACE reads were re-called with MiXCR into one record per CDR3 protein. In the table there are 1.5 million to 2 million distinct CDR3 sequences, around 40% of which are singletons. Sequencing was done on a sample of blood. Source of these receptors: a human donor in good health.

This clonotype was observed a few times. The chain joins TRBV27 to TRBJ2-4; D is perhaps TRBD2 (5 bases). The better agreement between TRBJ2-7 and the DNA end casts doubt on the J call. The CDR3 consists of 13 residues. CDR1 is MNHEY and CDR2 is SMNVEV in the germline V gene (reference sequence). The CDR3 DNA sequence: TGTGCCAGCAGCCACGGACTTCTATACGAGCAGTACTTC. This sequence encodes CASSHGLLYEQYF.

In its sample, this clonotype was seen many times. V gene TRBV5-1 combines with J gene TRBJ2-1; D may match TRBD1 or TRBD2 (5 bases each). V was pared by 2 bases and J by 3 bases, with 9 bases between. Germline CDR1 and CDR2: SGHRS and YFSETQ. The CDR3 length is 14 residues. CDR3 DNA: TGCGCCAGCAGCTTCGAGGGGATCTACAATGAGCAGTTCTTC. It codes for CASSFEGIYNEQFF.

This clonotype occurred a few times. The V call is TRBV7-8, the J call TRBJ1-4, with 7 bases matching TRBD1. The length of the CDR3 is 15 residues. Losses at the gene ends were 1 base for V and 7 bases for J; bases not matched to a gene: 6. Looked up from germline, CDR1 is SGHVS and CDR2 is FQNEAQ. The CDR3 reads CASSLDGRGSEKLFF. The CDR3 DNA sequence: TGTGCCAGCAGCTTAGACGGCAGGGGGTCTGAAAAACTGTTTTTT. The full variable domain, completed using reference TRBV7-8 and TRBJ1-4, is GAGVSQSPRYKVAKRGQDVALRCDPISGHVSLFWYQQALGQGPEFLTYFQNEAQLDKSGLPSDRFFAERPEGSVSTLKIQRTQQEDSAVYLCASSLDGRGSEKLFFGSGTQLSVL.